This T cell receptor (beta chain) was sequenced for a study of chemoradiotherapy in HPV16-positive cancers. As to this clone: Antigen: not known.

General study results and limits: During treatment, candidate HPV-specific clones and E7-related motifs expanded in tumor.

CDR1 is MNHNS and CDR2 is SASEGT in the germline V gene. The ends lost 0 bases at V and 9 bases at J; junction bases unmatched: 6. The CDR3 loop spans 15 amino acids. Profiled with immunoSEQ multiplex PCR; TCRdb holds only in-frame clones, not every one. The sample has fewer than 40,000 clones, about 91% seen once; the top ten hold approximately 5%. The chain uses TRBV6-1 and TRBJ2-1, with 9 positions matching TRBD2. This material consisted of blood, taken from a patient who underwent chemoradiotherapy. This TCR came from a human donor with HPV-associated anogenital cancer. Here the CDR3 DNA reads TGTGCCAGCAGTGAAGCCGTGGTAGCGGGAGCTGAGCAGTTCTTC. Its translation: CASSEAVVAGAEQFF.